The clone carrying this T cell receptor (beta chain) was seen many times. Its antigen is as yet unknown. Template switching by 5'RACE produced TCR cDNA, adding a universal primer site and UMIs. Each CDR3 protein is one row after TCRdb ran MiXCR on the 5' RACE reads. The sample consists of 300,000 to 350,000 distinct CDR3 sequences, approximately 4.3% of them appearing once. Germline-derived CDR1 and CDR2 are SNHLY and FYNNEI. The CDR3 length is 13 residues. Trimming removed 6 bases at V and 0 bases at J, with 8 bases between. This specimen belongs to a study of T cells after yellow fever vaccination. Study as a whole: Fractions low in cell number were prepared with SMART-Seq v4 Ultra Low Input. Whole-study results and caveats: Highly abundant clonotypes carried over from the bulk population could end up in FACS-sorted repertoires as contaminants. Of the clonotypes, a small share occurred in both CD4 and CD8 compartments.

This sample comprised PBMCs, obtained 15 days after the yellow fever booster vaccination. This clonotype was sampled from a man aged 18 to 35 who received the YFV17D yellow fever vaccine. The chain combines TRBV2 with TRBJ1-1, with D hard to call. CDR3 region: CASSSRLNTEAFF. In DNA, the CDR3 is TGTGCCAGCAGCTCCAGACTGAACACTGAAGCTTTCTTT.